The clone carrying this T cell receptor beta chain has at least ten counts. Antigen specificity is unknown. The data derive from a study of CD8 T cells in ankylosing spondylitis. Whole-study findings and limits: Matched synovial fluid from ankylosing spondylitis patients was reported to be enriched for disease-linked clones. Ankylosing spondylitis blood seemed to carry a telltale TCR beta motif made of under 10 highly homologous variants. CD8+ by phenotype, disease-linked clones were relatively rare in peripheral blood.

CDR1 MGHRA and CDR2 YSYEKL come from the germline V gene. This CDR3 region has 16 residues. V lost 0 bases, J lost 0 bases, and 9 bases lay in between. From the 5' RACE reads, TCRdb called clonotypes with MiXCR, one entry per CDR3 protein. This sample yields some 130,000 distinct CDR3 sequences, of which about 7% are seen a single time; around 11% belongs to the top ten. The TCR comes from a female donor with ankylosing spondylitis or in good health (not recorded which). The chain carries TRBV4-1 and TRBJ1-5; D remains ambiguous. The sample consisted of blood, either unsorted or a sorted T cell fraction (not recorded which). The CDR3 loop reads CASSQDLSDSNQPQHF. In nucleotides, the CDR3 is TGCGCCAGCAGCCAAGATTTAAGCGATAGCAATCAGCCCCAGCATTTT.